This T cell receptor (beta chain) originates from a study of beta chain features in type 1 diabetes. Study-wide context: Across every sample, 107,917,701 sorted cells were examined in total. Findings and limits, study-wide: The naive, central memory and Treg TCRB repertoires showed an apparent similarity that was greater among patients than among healthy donors. In patients and controls equally, PCR might favor templates that are shorter.

Concerning this clone: What it recognizes is unknown.

The study reverse transcribed the entire isolated RNA, so it sequenced expressed TCRB transcripts. The repertoire was sequenced with immunoSEQ multiplex PCR; TCRdb's copy has only in-frame clones and lacks some. The sample gives roughly 610,000 clones, 15% to 18% of which show up once; roughly 0.098% is in the top ten. This receptor was taken from a man between 18 and 35 years old in good health. The sequencing sample was made of naive CD4+ T cells from blood.

The DNA for the CDR3 is TGCGCCAGCAGCCAGGCAGGACAGGGGGCGGCCTACGAGCAGTACTTC. Its translation: CASSQAGQGAAYEQYF. The rearrangement links TRBV4-3 to TRBJ2-7, with 11 positions matching TRBD1. V trimming: 3 bases; J trimming: 2 bases; junction bases outside the gene matches: 6. The germline CDR1 and CDR2 sequences are LGHNA and YSLEER. The CDR3 sequence is 16 residues long.